These 21 T cell receptor beta chains were all obtained from the same sample, sequenced in a study of blood T cell repertoires in COVID-19. Profiled with immunoSEQ multiplex PCR; TCRdb holds only in-frame clones, not every one. The table lists some 210,000 clones, approximately 90% of them singletons. Sequencing used PBMCs or T cells enriched from blood (not recorded which). Receptors were obtained from a man between 18 and 29 years old with acute COVID-19.

About this clone itself: Germline is not matched at one junction end, which may reflect a read error. The chain combines TRBV12-3 or TRBV12-4 with TRBJ1-1; D is unresolved. The CDR3 spans 9 residues. The CDR3 loop reads CASSPQRRF. The CDR3 region has the DNA TGTGCCAGCAGTCCCCAGCGGCGGTTT.

This clone was picked up many times. The chain uses TRBV4-1 and TRBJ1-1; possible D gene TRBD1, 6 bases. The CDR3 covers 15 residues. V gave up 1 base and J gave up 4 bases, with 13 bases separating them. Germline V CDR1 and CDR2: MGHRA, YSYEKL. The CDR3 here is CASSQGLKGGTEAFF. As DNA, the CDR3 is TGCGCCAGCAGCCAAGGGCTCAAAGGGGGCACTGAAGCTTTCTTT.

The chain joins TRBV2 to TRBJ1-1; D ambiguous. Trimming pared 3 bases from V and 5 bases from J, leaving 10 bases between. The V gene's germline CDR1 is SNHLY and CDR2 FYNNEI. The CDR3 is made up of 13 amino acids. DNA of the CDR3: TGTGCCAGCAGTGACCGGGGTCAAACTGAAGCTTTCTTT. This translates into CASSDRGQTEAFF.

This sequence joins TRBV5-1 and TRBJ2-7, with a tentative D call TRBD2 (6 bases). V lost 6 bases, J lost 2 bases, and 18 bases lay in between. Germline V gene lookup returns CDR1 SGHRS and CDR2 YFSETQ. There are 15 residues in the CDR3. This chain's CDR3 is CASTLGGTSTYEQYF. In DNA form, the CDR3 reads TGCGCCAGCACCCTTGGGGGGACGAGCACCTACGAGCAGTACTTC.

V and J are TRBV7-9 and TRBJ2-3; 14 bases agree with TRBD2. The V and J ends lost 5 bases and 4 bases, in that order; junction bases with no gene match: 8. In germline, CDR1 is SEHNR, CDR2 FQNEAQ (reference sequence). This CDR3 has 17 amino acids. As DNA, the CDR3 is TGTGCCAGCAGCAAAGGGACTAGCGGGAGTTGGGCAGATACGCAGTATTTT. Its translation is CASSKGTSGSWADTQYF.

The V gene is TRBV6-1, the J gene TRBJ1-1, with D tentatively TRBD1 (6 bases). Germline V gives CDR1 MNHNS, CDR2 SASEGT. V was trimmed by 2 bases and J by 8 bases, leaving 27 bases between them. The CDR3 is 18 residues long. The CDR3 spells CASSESAVFWDTKYEAFF. The CDR3 nucleotides are TGTGCCAGCAGTGAATCTGCGGTTTTCTGGGACACTAAGTACGAAGCTTTCTTT.

About this clone itself: One end of the junction is discordant with germline, which a read error may explain. The chain is built from TRBV7-8 and TRBJ1-1; D is possibly TRBD1 (6 bases). This CDR3 is built from 16 residues. Germline CDR1 and CDR2: SGHVS and FQNEAQ. This CDR3 is CASSLRRGDANAEAFF. CDR3 nucleotide sequence: TGTGCCAGCAGCTTACGCAGGGGTGACGCGAACGCTGAAGCTTTCTTT.

The gene calls are TRBV28 and TRBJ2-3, with 10 bases lining up with TRBD2. The germline gives CDR1 MDHEN, CDR2 SYDVKM. The V segment lost 6 bases and the J segment 1 base; nucleotides outside the gene matches: 7. The CDR3 totals 16 residues. The CDR3 DNA reads TGTGCCAGCAGGAGCTCTAGCGGGAGAGGCACAGATACGCAGTATTTT. Amino acids: CASRSSSGRGTDTQYF. The whole variable domain, filled in from reference TRBV28 and TRBJ2-3, reads DVKVTQSSRYLVKRTGEKVFLECVQDMDHENMFWYRQDPGLGLRLIYFSYDVKMKEKGDIPEGYSVSREKKERFSLILESASTNQTSMYLCASRSSSGRGTDTQYFGPGTRLTVL.

This sequence joins TRBV18 and TRBJ1-6; 7 bases align to TRBD1. V lost 4 bases to trimming and J lost 6 bases; unmatched junction nucleotides: 3. Germline CDR1 and CDR2: KGHSH and LQKENI. This CDR3 is built from 14 residues. CDR3 amino acids: CASSRDRANSPLHF. The CDR3 nucleotides are TGTGCCAGCTCACGGGACAGAGCTAATTCACCCCTCCACTTT.

The chain has TRBV18 and TRBJ1-5, with a tentative D call TRBD1 (6 bases). Germline values: CDR1 KGHSH, CDR2 LQKENI. V dropped 3 bases and J dropped 3 bases, with 15 bases sitting between them. The CDR3 is made up of 16 amino acids. In DNA form, the CDR3 reads TGTGCCAGCTCACCCCGACAGGCCAGTCCCAATCAGCCCCAGCATTTT. As protein: CASSPRQASPNQPQHF. The whole variable domain, remainder taken from reference TRBV18 and TRBJ1-5, is NAGVMQNPRHLVRRRGQEARLRCSPMKGHSHVYWYRQLPEEGLKFMVYLQKENIIDESGMPKERFSAEFPKEGPSILRIQQVVRGDSAAYFCASSPRQASPNQPQHFGDGTRLSIL.

The CDR3, as DNA: TGCGCCAGCACCCAACAGGGGAGTGAGCAGTTCTTC. It codes for CASTQQGSEQFF. This chain joins TRBV5-1 and TRBJ2-1, with 7 nucleotides matching TRBD1. Germline V gene lookup returns CDR1 SGHRS and CDR2 YFSETQ. V lost 6 bases to trimming and J lost 9 bases; unmatched junction nucleotides: 6. This CDR3 contains 12 residues.

The chain carries TRBV28 and TRBJ2-5, with D perhaps matching TRBD2 (5 bases). The V end lost 4 bases, the J end lost 5 bases, and 14 bases lay between the germline ends. The CDR3 extends over 14 amino acids. Germline loops: CDR1 MDHEN, CDR2 SYDVKM. In DNA, the CDR3 is TGTGCCAGCAGTTCCTTCCGAAGCGGTGAGACCCAGTACTTC. Residues: CASSSFRSGETQYF.

This clone was detected once. The chain links TRBV21-1 to TRBJ1-2; TRBD1, the table's D call, lacks a check against the DNA. TRBV21-1 constitutes a pseudogene. CDR3 length equals 17 residues. Here the CDR3 DNA reads TGTGCCAGCAGCAAAGTCGGGGAAAGACAGGGCGACTATGGCTACACCTTC. Its translation is CASSKVGERQGDYGYTF.

This clone was seen just once. The rearrangement links TRBV11-2 to TRBJ2-3; 7 nucleotides align to TRBD1. Looked up from germline, CDR1 is SGHAT and CDR2 is FQNNGV. This CDR3 is built from 13 residues. V was pared by 6 bases and J by 5 bases, with 5 bases of the junction left unmatched. CDR3 DNA sequence: TGTGCCAGCAGGACTACAGGGGAAGATACGCAGTATTTT. As protein: CASRTTGEDTQYF.

The chain uses TRBV18 and TRBJ1-3; 10 bases agree with TRBD1. The CDR3 extends over 19 amino acids. Germline values: CDR1 KGHSH, CDR2 LQKENI. V lost 0 bases, J lost 8 bases, and 16 bases stayed unmatched. The chain's CDR3 is CASSPPPRQGALLGYTIYF. For the CDR3, the DNA is TGTGCCAGCTCACCACCCCCCAGACAGGGGGCTCTCCTCGGATACACCATATATTTT.

This clone was seen only a few times. An end of the junction differs from the germline gene, which may be a read error. The V and J genes are TRBV7-9 and TRBJ2-2, with 11 bases that match TRBD2. CDR1 is SEHNR and CDR2 is FQNEAQ in the germline V gene (reference sequence). The CDR3 is 16 residues long. The DNA of the CDR3 is TGTGCCAGCAGCATAGCGGGAGGGGCGAGAACCGGGGAGCTGTTTTTT. Translating it yields CASSIAGGARTGELFF.

This clone was counted a single time. CDR3 sequence (DNA): TGTGCCAGCAGCTTGCCTAGCGGGAGTTTTGATGAGCAGTTCTTC. Its protein is CASSLPSGSFDEQFF. The chain links TRBV11-2 to TRBJ2-1, with 10 bases fitting TRBD2. V was clipped by 3 bases and J by 8 bases; unmatched bases: 7. This CDR3 has 15 amino acids. The germline V gene has CDR1 SGHAT and CDR2 FQNNGV.

This chain's CDR3 is CAISESVGLAGGNEQFF. CDR3 bases: TGTGCCATCAGTGAGTCGGTAGGACTAGCGGGGGGCAATGAGCAGTTCTTC. The rearrangement uses TRBV10-3 and TRBJ2-1; TRBD2 aligns across 14 bases. CDR1 and CDR2 from the germline V gene are ENHRY and SYGVKD. V lost 0 bases and J lost 6; bases outside the gene matches: 4. The length of the CDR3 is 17 residues.

The chain is built from TRBV27 and TRBJ2-1; TRBD2 agrees at 9 bases. V lost 5 bases and J lost 6; bases outside the gene matches: 8. Germline CDR1 is MNHEY and CDR2 is SMNVEV (reference sequence). The CDR3 covers 15 residues. CDR3 sequence (DNA): TGTGCCAGCAGTACCCTGGGAGCGGGAGGCAATGAGCAGTTCTTC. This encodes CASSTLGAGGNEQFF.

This clone was found a few times. The V call is TRBV19, the J call TRBJ2-7; D perhaps matches TRBD1 (6 bases). Looked up from germline, CDR1 is LNHDA and CDR2 is SQIVND (reference sequence). The CDR3 is 14 amino acids. The V gene lost 1 base and the J gene lost 3 bases, with 10 bases spanning the gap. The CDR3 protein is CASSIAEGGYEQYF. Here the CDR3 DNA reads TGTGCCAGTAGTATAGCGGAAGGGGGCTACGAGCAGTACTTC.

This clone was seen a handful of times. The chain recombines TRBV5-6 with TRBJ1-2; 7 bases line up with TRBD1. CDR3 length: 15 residues. Germline assignment: CDR1 SGHDT and CDR2 YYEEEE. V was pared by 2 bases and J by 4 bases, with 8 bases of the junction left unmatched. This chain's CDR3 is CASSLRGGRGYGYTF. The CDR3 DNA follows: TGTGCCAGCAGCTTAAGAGGGGGCCGGGGCTATGGCTACACCTTC.